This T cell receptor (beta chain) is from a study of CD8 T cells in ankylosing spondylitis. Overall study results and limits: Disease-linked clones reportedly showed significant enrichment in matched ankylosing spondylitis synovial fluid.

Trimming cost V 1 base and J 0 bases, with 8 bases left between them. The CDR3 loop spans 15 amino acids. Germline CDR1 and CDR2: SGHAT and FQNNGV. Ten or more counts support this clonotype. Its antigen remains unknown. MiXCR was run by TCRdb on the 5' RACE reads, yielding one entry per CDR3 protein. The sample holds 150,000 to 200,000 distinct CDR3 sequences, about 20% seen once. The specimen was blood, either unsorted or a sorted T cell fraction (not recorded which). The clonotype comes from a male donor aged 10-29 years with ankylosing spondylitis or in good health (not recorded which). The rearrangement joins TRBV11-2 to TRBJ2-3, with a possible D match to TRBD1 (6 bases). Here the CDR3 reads CASSLGDTSTDTQYF. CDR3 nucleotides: TGTGCCAGCAGCTTAGGGGACACAAGCACAGATACGCAGTATTTT.